A selection of T cell receptor beta chains follows, all from one sample in a study of a mutant IDH1 vaccine in newly diagnosed glioma. Sequenced by immunoSEQ multiplex PCR; TCRdb stores in-frame clones only, minus some. The table lists over 45,000 clones, 80% to 90% of them singletons. The antigens for these receptors are not known. Here the sequenced sample was PBMCs, taken from a glioma patient whose treatment included an IDH1 peptide vaccine. These receptors were obtained from a woman aged 50 to 60 with glioma. The CDR3 runs from the conserved cysteine through the conserved F or W. D genes are given only for firm matches. Not all rows give a size; the values are once, few, many and, for expanded clones, a class.

j_call,clone_size,d_call,v_call,cdr3_nt,cdr3_aa
TRBJ1-3,.,.,TRBV11-2,TGTGCCAGCAGCTTAGTGTCCAGGACTTCTGGAAACACCATATATTTT,CASSLVSRTSGNTIYF
TRBJ1-1,.,.,TRBV27,TGTGCCAGCAGTTTAACGGGGGGGCGCTTCCCTAACACTGAAGCTTTCTTT,CASSLTGGRFPNTEAFF
TRBJ2-2,.,.,TRBV4-1,TGCGCCAGCAGCCAAATAGACAGATACACCGGGGAGCTGTTTTTT,CASSQIDRYTGELFF
TRBJ2-3,.,.,TRBV5-4,TGTGCCAGCAGCCCAGTGGAGACAGATACGCAGTATTTT,CASSPVETDTQYF
TRBJ2-1,.,.,TRBV5-5,TGTGCCAGCAGCTTGGACCACGAGTCCTACAATGAGCAGTTCTTC,CASSLDHESYNEQFF
TRBJ1-5,.,TRBD1,TRBV10-2,TGCGCCAGCAGTGAGTTGGGACAGGGAAGGAGCAATCAGCCCCAGCATTTT,CASSELGQGRSNQPQHF
TRBJ1-6,.,.,TRBV4-2,TGTGCCAGCAGCCAAGAGCGGGCGTACGACAATTCACCCCTCCACTTT,CASSQERAYDNSPLHF
TRBJ1-1,.,.,TRBV6-1,TGTGCCAGCAGTGATGGGACACTTATGAACACTGAAGCTTTCTTT,CASSDGTLMNTEAFF
TRBJ1-2,.,TRBD1,TRBV6-1,TGTGCCACTCAGTCCGGGACAGTCTTTGGTGGCTACACCTTC,CATQSGTVFGGYTF
TRBJ2-1,.,.,TRBV29-1,TGCAGCGTTGAAGGGAGCGTCTCCTACAATGAGCAGTTCTTC,CSVEGSVSYNEQFF
TRBJ2-2,few,.,TRBV27,TGTGCCAGCAGCTCCCTACGAGGGGGGAACACCGGGGAGCTGTTTTTT,CASSSLRGGNTGELFF
TRBJ1-6,.,.,TRBV11-3,TGTGCCAGCAGCTTACGCCAGGGAGGGAATTCACCCCTCCACTTT,CASSLRQGGNSPLHF